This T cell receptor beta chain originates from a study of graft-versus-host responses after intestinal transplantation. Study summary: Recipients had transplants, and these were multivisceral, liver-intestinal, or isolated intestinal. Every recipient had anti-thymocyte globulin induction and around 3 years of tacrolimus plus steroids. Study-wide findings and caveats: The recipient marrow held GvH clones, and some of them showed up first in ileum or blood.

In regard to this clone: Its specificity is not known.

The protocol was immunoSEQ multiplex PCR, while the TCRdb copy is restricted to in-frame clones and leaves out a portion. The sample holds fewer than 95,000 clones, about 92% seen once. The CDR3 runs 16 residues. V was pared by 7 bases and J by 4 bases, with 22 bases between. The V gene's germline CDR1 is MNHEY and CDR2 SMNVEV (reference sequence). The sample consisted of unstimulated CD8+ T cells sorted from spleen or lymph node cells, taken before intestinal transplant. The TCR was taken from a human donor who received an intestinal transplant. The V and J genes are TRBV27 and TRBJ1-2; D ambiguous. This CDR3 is CASTEGSTDHIYGYTF. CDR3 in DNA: TGTGCCAGCACCGAGGGCTCCACGGACCACATCTATGGCTACACCTTC.